This TCR beta chain was captured in a study of blood T cell repertoires in COVID-19. Original processing methods: From reference gene primer amplification, estimates of nucleated cell counts were derived. Generated by immunoSEQ multiplex PCR, the TCRdb table keeps only in-frame clones and is missing some. V, J and clone size derive from that table, while D and trimming were established from the DNA sequence. Of approximately 290,000 clones listed, 91% are singletons. This CDR3 comprises 19 residues. Trimming removed 10 bases from V and 0 bases from J; junction bases left unmatched: 21. The receptor comes from a woman aged 25 to 39 with COVID-19, enrolled during active disease. Source material: peripheral blood. The chain uses TRBV23-1 and TRBJ1-3, with 7 bases matching TRBD1. TRBV23-1 counts as an open reading frame of uncertain function. This CDR3 reads CAIGYLGPGQSHSGNTIYF. The CDR3 DNA sequence: TGCGCCATTGGATATCTAGGCCCGGGACAGTCCCACTCTGGAAACACCATATATTTT.